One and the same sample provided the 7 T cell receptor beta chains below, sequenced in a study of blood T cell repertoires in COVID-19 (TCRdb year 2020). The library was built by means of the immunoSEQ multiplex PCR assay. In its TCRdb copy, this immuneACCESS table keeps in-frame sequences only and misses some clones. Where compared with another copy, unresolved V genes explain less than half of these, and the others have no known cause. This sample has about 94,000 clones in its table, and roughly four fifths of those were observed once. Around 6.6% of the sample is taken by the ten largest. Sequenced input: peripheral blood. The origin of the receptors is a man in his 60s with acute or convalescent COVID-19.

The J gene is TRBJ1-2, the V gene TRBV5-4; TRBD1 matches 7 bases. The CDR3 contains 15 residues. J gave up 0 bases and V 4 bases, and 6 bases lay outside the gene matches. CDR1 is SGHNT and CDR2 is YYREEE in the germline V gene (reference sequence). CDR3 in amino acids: CASSPPGTANYGYTF. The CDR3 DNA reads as TGTGCCAGCAGCCCGCCCGGGACAGCTAACTATGGCTACACCTTC.

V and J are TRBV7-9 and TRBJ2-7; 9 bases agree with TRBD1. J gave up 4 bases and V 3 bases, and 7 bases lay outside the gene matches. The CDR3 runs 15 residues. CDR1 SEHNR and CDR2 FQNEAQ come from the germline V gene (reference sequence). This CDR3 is CASSFSTGGVYEQYF. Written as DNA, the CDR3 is TGTGCCAGCAGCTTTAGTACAGGGGGCGTGTACGAGCAGTACTTC.

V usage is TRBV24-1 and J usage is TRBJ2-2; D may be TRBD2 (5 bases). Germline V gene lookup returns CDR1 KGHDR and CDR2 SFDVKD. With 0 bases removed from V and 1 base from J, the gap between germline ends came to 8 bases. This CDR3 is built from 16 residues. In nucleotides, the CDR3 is TGTGCCACCAGTGATTTGCGGGCGGGGAACACCGGGGAGCTGTTTTTT. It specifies CATSDLRAGNTGELFF.

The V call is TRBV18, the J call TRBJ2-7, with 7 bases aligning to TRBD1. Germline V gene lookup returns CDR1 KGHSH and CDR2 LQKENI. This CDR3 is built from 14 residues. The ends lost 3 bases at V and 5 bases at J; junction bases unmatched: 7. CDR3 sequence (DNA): TGTGCCAGCTCACCCTTCGCGACAGGGAACGAGCAGTACTTC. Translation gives CASSPFATGNEQYF. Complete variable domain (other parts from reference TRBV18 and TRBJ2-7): NAGVMQNPRHLVRRRGQEARLRCSPMKGHSHVYWYRQLPEEGLKFMVYLQKENIIDESGMPKERFSAEFPKEGPSILRIQQVVRGDSAAYFCASSPFATGNEQYFGPGTRLTVT.

CDR3 residues: CASSLTANTEAFF. The CDR3 DNA reads TGTGCCAGCAGCTTGACAGCGAACACTGAAGCTTTCTTT. The chain employs TRBV28 and TRBJ1-1; D is possibly TRBD1 (5 bases). Trimming left V 6 bases short and J 1 base short, with 9 bases between. The CDR3 is 13 residues long. Germline lookup yields CDR1 MDHEN and CDR2 SYDVKM.

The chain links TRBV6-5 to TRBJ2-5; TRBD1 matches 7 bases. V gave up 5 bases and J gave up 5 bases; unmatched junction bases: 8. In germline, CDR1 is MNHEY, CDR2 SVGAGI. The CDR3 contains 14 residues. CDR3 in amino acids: CASSQQGFGETQYF. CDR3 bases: TGTGCCAGCAGTCAACAGGGGTTCGGGGAGACCCAGTACTTC.

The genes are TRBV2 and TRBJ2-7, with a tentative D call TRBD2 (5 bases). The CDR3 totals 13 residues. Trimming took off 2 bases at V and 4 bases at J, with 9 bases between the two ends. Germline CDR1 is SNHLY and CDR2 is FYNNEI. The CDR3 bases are TGTGCCAGCAGTGAAACGGGGTCTTACGAGCAGTACTTC. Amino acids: CASSETGSYEQYF. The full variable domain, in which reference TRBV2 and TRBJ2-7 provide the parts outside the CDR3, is EPEVTQTPSHQVTQMGQEVILRCVPISNHLYFYWYRQILGQKVEFLVSFYNNEISEKSEIFDDQFSVERPDGSNFTLKIRSTKLEDSAMYFCASSETGSYEQYFGPGTRLTVT.